The clone carrying this TCR beta chain appeared many times. What it recognizes is unknown. The data were obtained in a study of CD8 T cells in ankylosing spondylitis. Broader study findings: Roughly eight highly homologous variants made up a TCR beta motif that seemed to typify ankylosing spondylitis blood. In synovial fluid and blood from reactive arthritis, some motif variants were previously reported. Clones tied to disease were said to be significantly enriched in matched ankylosing spondylitis synovial fluid.

Deletions cut 7 bases from V and 4 bases from J, with 17 bases between. CDR1 is MNHNS and CDR2 is SASEGT in the germline V gene. The CDR3 length is 15 residues. TCRdb passed the 5' RACE reads through MiXCR, listing each CDR3 protein once. This sample has about 220,000 distinct CDR3 sequences, with about 7% found just once. The gene calls are TRBV6-1 and TRBJ2-1; the D is unclear. Sequenced sample: blood, either unsorted or a sorted T cell fraction (not recorded which). The receptor comes from a male donor with ankylosing spondylitis. The CDR3 bases are TGTGCCAGCACTCAAGGAAAAAATAGGTACAATGAGCAGTTCTTC. It encodes CASTQGKNRYNEQFF.